The next 21 T cell receptor beta chains were all read from a single sample in a study of blood T cell repertoires in COVID-19. The data were produced by immunoSEQ multiplex PCR, yet TCRdb's version contains in-frame clones alone and is incomplete. The sample holds over 350,000 clones, roughly 90% seen once. Sample: PBMCs or T cells enriched from blood (not recorded which). All receptors derive from a woman in her 30s with acute COVID-19.

This clone came up a few times. The chain employs TRBV4-1 and TRBJ2-7; TRBD1 matches 7 bases. The germline V gene encodes CDR1 MGHRA and CDR2 YSYEKL. Unmatched junction bases numbered 6, after V lost 4 bases and J lost 0 bases. The CDR3 covers 15 residues. The CDR3 loop is CASSPGDSLSYEQYF. The CDR3 bases are TGCGCCAGCAGCCCAGGGGACAGCCTCTCCTACGAGCAGTACTTC.

The chain combines TRBV28 with TRBJ1-1, with a tentative D call TRBD1 (5 bases). The germline V gene has CDR1 MDHEN and CDR2 SYDVKM. The CDR3 consists of 15 residues. V was shortened by 2 bases and J by 6 bases, with 16 bases between the two germline ends. CDR3 sequence: CASSLVRTIWAEAFF. In DNA form, the CDR3 reads TGTGCCAGCAGTTTAGTCCGGACAATTTGGGCTGAAGCTTTCTTT.

CDR3 loop: CASSGGGWNEQFF. The CDR3 DNA is TGTGCCAGTTCAGGCGGGGGGTGGAATGAGCAGTTCTTC. The chain combines TRBV28 with TRBJ2-1; TRBD2 matches at 8 bases. The CDR3 covers 13 residues. CDR1 and CDR2 (germline): MDHEN, SYDVKM. After removal of 9 bases from V and 7 bases from J, the junction contained 8 bases not matched to a gene.

V usage is TRBV18 and J usage is TRBJ2-1; D is uncertain. Germline V CDR1 and CDR2: KGHSH, LQKENI. Trimming took 3 bases from V and 5 from J, leaving 11 bases between them. There are 14 residues in the CDR3. The CDR3 here is CASSPQVRNNEQFF. The CDR3 DNA sequence: TGTGCCAGCTCACCCCAGGTCAGGAACAATGAGCAGTTCTTC.

The chain is built from TRBV7-3 and TRBJ1-6; maybe TRBD1 (6 bases). Trimming cost V 5 bases and J 11 bases, with 19 bases left between them. CDR1 is SGHTA and CDR2 is FQGTGA in the germline V gene. The CDR3 spans 15 residues. The CDR3 region is CASSPQGPPRTPLHF. The CDR3 DNA is TGTGCCAGCAGCCCCCAGGGGCCGCCGCGAACACCCCTCCACTTT.

This clone was detected a few times. This rearrangement joins TRBV24-1 to TRBJ2-2; TRBD1 matches at 8 bases. The junction had 6 bases not matched to a gene; V was cut back by 0 bases and J by 7 bases. The CDR3 loop spans 16 amino acids. Germline CDR1 and CDR2: KGHDR and SFDVKD. The CDR3 DNA is TGTGCCACCAGTGATTTGCCCCCAGGGGGCTTCGGGGAGCTGTTTTTT. It codes for CATSDLPPGGFGELFF.

The chain employs TRBV6-1 and TRBJ1-1; 8 bases agree with TRBD1. V gave up 1 base and J gave up 10 bases; unmatched junction bases: 14. In germline, CDR1 is MNHNS, CDR2 SASEGT. The CDR3 has 16 amino acids. This chain's CDR3 is CASSEDWTGKDAGAFF. CDR3 nucleotide sequence: TGTGCCAGCAGTGAAGACTGGACAGGGAAGGATGCGGGAGCTTTCTTT.

The rearrangement links TRBV7-9 to TRBJ2-7, with a tentative D call TRBD1 (6 bases). Trimming cost V 3 bases and J 1 base, with 13 bases left between them. This CDR3 is 15 amino acids long. Looked up from germline, CDR1 is SEHNR and CDR2 is FQNEAQ (reference sequence). The CDR3 region has the DNA TGTGCCAGCAGCTTGGTACAGGGTAAATCCTACGAGCAGTACTTC. Amino acid sequence: CASSLVQGKSYEQYF.

This chain uses TRBV9 with TRBJ2-7, with TRBD1 identical over 9 bases. V lost 0 bases to trimming and J lost 3 bases; unmatched junction nucleotides: 7. Germline CDR1 and CDR2: SGDLS and YYNGEE. This CDR3 has 16 residues. The DNA for the CDR3 is TGTGCCAGCAGCGTAGGGTACGGGGGACAGGGCTACGAGCAGTACTTC. Its protein product is CASSVGYGGQGYEQYF.

The V call is TRBV27, the J call TRBJ2-7; TRBD2 agrees at 10 bases. From germline, CDR1 is MNHEY and CDR2 SMNVEV (reference sequence). CDR3 length: 14 amino acids. J lost 6 bases, V lost 3 bases, and 5 bases had no gene match. The CDR3 coding sequence is TGTGCCAGCAGTTTCAGAGCGGGGGGGCCCGAGCAGTACTTC. Its translation: CASSFRAGGPEQYF.

This rearrangement joins TRBV21-1 to TRBJ1-2. TRBV21-1 is a pseudogene locus. The CDR3 loop spans 17 amino acids. The CDR3 nucleotides read TGTGCCAGCAGCAAAGGCCTGGAGGACCCTCCGGGGTATGGCTACACCTTC. This codes for CASSKGLEDPPGYGYTF.

The chain employs TRBV3-1 (or the pseudogene TRBV3-2) and TRBJ2-3, with D tentatively TRBD1 (6 bases). Germline values: CDR1 LGHDT, CDR2 YNNKEL (reference sequence). This CDR3 has 16 residues. Trimming took off 4 bases at V and 0 bases at J, with 14 bases between the two ends. CDR3 protein: CASSPRGTTSTDTQYF. The CDR3 nucleotides are TGTGCCAGCAGCCCAAGAGGGACAACTAGCACAGATACGCAGTATTTT.

The V and J genes are TRBV2 and TRBJ2-3; maybe TRBD1 (5 bases). CDR3 size: 14 residues. V lost 8 bases and J 0 bases, leaving 12 bases between the germline ends. Germline V CDR1 and CDR2: SNHLY, FYNNEI. The chain's CDR3 is CASVRALSTDTQYF. The CDR3 nucleotides read TGTGCCAGCGTCAGGGCCTTAAGCACAGATACGCAGTATTTT. Variable domain in full (rest from reference TRBV2 and TRBJ2-3): EPEVTQTPSHQVTQMGQEVILRCVPISNHLYFYWYRQILGQKVEFLVSFYNNEISEKSEIFDDQFSVERPDGSNFTLKIRSTKLEDSAMYFCASVRALSTDTQYFGPGTRLTVL.

The chain combines TRBV19 with TRBJ1-1; 7 bases agree with TRBD1. CDR1 is LNHDA, CDR2 SQIVND, per germline (reference sequence). Trimming cost V 8 bases and J 1 base; bases outside gene matches: 4. The length of the CDR3 is 13 residues. For the CDR3, the DNA is TGTGCCAGTGGCAGGACAGGGAACACTGAAGCTTTCTTT. Translation: CASGRTGNTEAFF.

This clone was recorded once. The V and J genes are TRBV7-2 and TRBJ1-1; weak D call: TRBD1 (6 bases). CDR1 is SGHTA, CDR2 FQGNSA, per germline. The CDR3 totals 16 residues. V was clipped by 2 bases and J by 0 bases, with 13 bases between them. The DNA of the CDR3 is TGTGCCAGCAGCTTATATCTTCCAGGGGTGAACACTGAAGCTTTCTTT. Protein product: CASSLYLPGVNTEAFF.

The CDR3: CASSYGSTEAFF. CDR3 DNA: TGTGCCAGCAGCTACGGGAGCACTGAAGCTTTCTTT. The chain combines TRBV5-6 with TRBJ1-1; D is uncertain. This CDR3 has 12 residues. Trimming took off 3 bases at V and 4 bases at J, with 7 bases between the two ends. CDR1 and CDR2 (germline): SGHDT, YYEEEE. Drawing the rest from reference TRBV5-6 and TRBJ1-1, the complete variable domain is DAGVTQSPTHLIKTRGQQVTLRCSPKSGHDTVSWYQQALGQGPQFIFQYYEEEERQRGNFPDRFSGHQFPNYSSELNVNALLLGDSALYLCASSYGSTEAFFGQGTRLTVV.

V is TRBV9 and J is TRBJ2-7; 7 positions agree with TRBD1. The germline V gene has CDR1 SGDLS and CDR2 YYNGEE. V dropped 5 bases and J dropped 4; count of bases not matched to a gene: 15. This CDR3 comprises 16 residues. The CDR3 is CASSQGVQFSPYEQYF. CDR3 nucleotide sequence: TGTGCCAGCAGTCAGGGGGTCCAGTTTTCACCATACGAGCAGTACTTC.

The gene calls are TRBV4-1 and TRBJ1-1; weak D call: TRBD1 (6 bases). Germline loops: CDR1 MGHRA, CDR2 YSYEKL. Trimming shortened V by 0 bases and J by 4 bases, and 21 bases separated the two germline ends. The CDR3 runs to 18 residues. CDR3 sequence reads: CASSQDRRGGAAGTEAFF. CDR3 nucleotide sequence: TGCGCCAGCAGCCAAGATCGAAGGGGGGGGGCCGCTGGCACTGAAGCTTTCTTT.

The chain has TRBV6-6 and TRBJ2-1; 9 bases are a match to TRBD1. The V gene's germline CDR1 is MNHNY and CDR2 SVGAGI (reference sequence). The J segment lost 7 bases and the V segment lost 5 bases, leaving 6 bases of the junction unmatched. CDR3 length: 14 amino acids. The CDR3 bases are TGTGCCAGCAGTCGCAGACAGGGGGAAAATGAGCAGTTCTTC. It codes for CASSRRQGENEQFF.

The chain recombines TRBV6-5 with TRBJ1-6, with no clear D. Germline values: CDR1 MNHEY, CDR2 SVGAGI. The CDR3 runs 13 residues. The V and J ends lost 10 bases and 3 bases respectively, with 10 bases between them. This chain's CDR3 is CAINSNYNSPLHF. CDR3 nucleotide sequence: TGTGCCATCAACAGTAACTATAATTCACCCCTCCACTTT.

This clone appeared a few times. V usage is TRBV6-1 and J usage is TRBJ1-4; 7 bases map to TRBD1. This CDR3 region has 15 residues. V shed 2 bases, J shed 10 bases, and the junction held 10 bases outside the gene matches. CDR1 is MNHNS and CDR2 is SASEGT in the germline V gene. The CDR3 DNA is TGTGCCAGCAGTGAATTTAGAGGGCAGGGGGGAAAACTGTTTTTT. This codes for CASSEFRGQGGKLFF.